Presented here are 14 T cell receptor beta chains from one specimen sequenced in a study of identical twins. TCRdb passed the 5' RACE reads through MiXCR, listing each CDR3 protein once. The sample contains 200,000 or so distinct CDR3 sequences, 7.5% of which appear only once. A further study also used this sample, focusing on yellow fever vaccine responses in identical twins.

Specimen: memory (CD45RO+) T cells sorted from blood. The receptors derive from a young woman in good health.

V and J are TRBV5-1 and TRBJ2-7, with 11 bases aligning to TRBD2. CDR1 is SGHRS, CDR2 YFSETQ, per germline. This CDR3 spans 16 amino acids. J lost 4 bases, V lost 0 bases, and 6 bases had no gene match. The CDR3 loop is CASSLVGSSGGYEQYF. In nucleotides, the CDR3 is TGCGCCAGCAGCTTGGTGGGGTCTAGCGGGGGGTACGAGCAGTACTTC.

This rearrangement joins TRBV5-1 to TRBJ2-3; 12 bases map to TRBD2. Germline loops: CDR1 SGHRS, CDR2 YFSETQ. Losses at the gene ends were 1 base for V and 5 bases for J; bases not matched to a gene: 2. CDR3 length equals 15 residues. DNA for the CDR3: TGCGCCAGCAGCTTGCTGGGACTAGCGGGAGATACGCAGTATTTT. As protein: CASSLLGLAGDTQYF.

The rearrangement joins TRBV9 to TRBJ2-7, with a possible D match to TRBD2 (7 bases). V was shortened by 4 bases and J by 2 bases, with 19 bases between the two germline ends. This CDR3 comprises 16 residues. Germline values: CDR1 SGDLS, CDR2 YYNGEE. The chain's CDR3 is CASSPSWGGAAYEQYF. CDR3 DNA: TGTGCCAGCAGCCCTAGTTGGGGGGGGGCAGCCTACGAGCAGTACTTC.

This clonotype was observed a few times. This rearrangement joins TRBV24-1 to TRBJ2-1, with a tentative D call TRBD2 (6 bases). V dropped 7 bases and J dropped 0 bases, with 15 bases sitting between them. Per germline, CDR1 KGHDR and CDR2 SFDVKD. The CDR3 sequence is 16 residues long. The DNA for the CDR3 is TGTGCCACCAGCCCACTAGCAGCGAGCTCCTACAATGAGCAGTTCTTC. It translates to CATSPLAASSYNEQFF.

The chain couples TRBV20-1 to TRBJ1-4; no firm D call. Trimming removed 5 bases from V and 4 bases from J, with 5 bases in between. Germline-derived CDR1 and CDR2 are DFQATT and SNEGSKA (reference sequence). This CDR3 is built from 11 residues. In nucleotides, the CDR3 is TGCAGTGCTCCGTTTAATGAAAAACTGTTTTTT. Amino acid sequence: CSAPFNEKLFF.

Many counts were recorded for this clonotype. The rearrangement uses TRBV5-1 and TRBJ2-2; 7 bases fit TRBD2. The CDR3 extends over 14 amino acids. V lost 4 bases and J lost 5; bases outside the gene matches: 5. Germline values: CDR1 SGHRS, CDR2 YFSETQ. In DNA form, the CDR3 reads TGCGCCAGCAGCACTATCGGGGGGACCGGGGAGCTGTTTTTT. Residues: CASSTIGGTGELFF.

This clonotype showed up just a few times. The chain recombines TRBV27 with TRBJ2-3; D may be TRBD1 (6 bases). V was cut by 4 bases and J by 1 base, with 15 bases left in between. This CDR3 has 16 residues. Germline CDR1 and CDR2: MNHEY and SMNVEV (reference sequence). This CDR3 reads CASSYLQGIGTDTQYF. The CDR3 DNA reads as TGTGCCAGCAGTTACCTACAGGGTATAGGCACAGATACGCAGTATTTT.

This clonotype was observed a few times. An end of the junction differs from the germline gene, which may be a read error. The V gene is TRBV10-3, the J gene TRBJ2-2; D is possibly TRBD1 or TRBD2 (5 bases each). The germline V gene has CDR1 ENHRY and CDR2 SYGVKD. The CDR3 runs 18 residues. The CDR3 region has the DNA TGTACCATCAGTTTAGTCTCCGGGACCGGCGCGAACACCGGGGAGCTGTTTTTT. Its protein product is CTISLVSGTGANTGELFF.

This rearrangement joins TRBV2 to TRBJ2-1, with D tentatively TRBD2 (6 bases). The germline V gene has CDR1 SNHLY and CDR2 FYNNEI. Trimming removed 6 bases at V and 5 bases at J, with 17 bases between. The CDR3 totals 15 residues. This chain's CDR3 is CASRDPTRGDNEQFF. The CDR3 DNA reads TGTGCCAGCAGAGATCCGACTAGAGGGGACAATGAGCAGTTCTTC. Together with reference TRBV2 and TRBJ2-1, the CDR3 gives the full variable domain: EPEVTQTPSHQVTQMGQEVILRCVPISNHLYFYWYRQILGQKVEFLVSFYNNEISEKSEIFDDQFSVERPDGSNFTLKIRSTKLEDSAMYFCASRDPTRGDNEQFFGPGTRLTVL.

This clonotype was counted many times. This CDR3 is CASSFSRDSYEQYF. CDR3 nucleotides: TGTGCCAGCAGCTTTAGCAGGGATTCCTACGAGCAGTACTTC. The chain couples TRBV7-2 to TRBJ2-7; a possible D gene is TRBD1 (5 bases). The V and J ends lost 3 bases and 1 base respectively, with 10 bases between them. The CDR3 totals 14 residues. Germline-derived CDR1 and CDR2 are SGHTA and FQGNSA.

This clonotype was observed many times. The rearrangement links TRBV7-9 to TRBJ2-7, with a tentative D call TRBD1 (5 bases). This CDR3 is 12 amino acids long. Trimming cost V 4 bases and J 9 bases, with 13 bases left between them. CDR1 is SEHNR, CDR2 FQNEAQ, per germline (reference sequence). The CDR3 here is CASSSDIMGQYF. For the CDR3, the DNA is TGTGCCAGCAGCTCGGACATTATGGGGCAGTACTTC. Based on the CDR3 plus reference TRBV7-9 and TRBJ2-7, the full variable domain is DTGVSQNPRHKITKRGQNVTFRCDPISEHNRLYWYRQTLGQGPEFLTYFQNEAQLEKSRLLSDRFSAERPKGSFSTLEIQRTEQGDSAMYLCASSSDIMGQYFGPGTRLTVT.

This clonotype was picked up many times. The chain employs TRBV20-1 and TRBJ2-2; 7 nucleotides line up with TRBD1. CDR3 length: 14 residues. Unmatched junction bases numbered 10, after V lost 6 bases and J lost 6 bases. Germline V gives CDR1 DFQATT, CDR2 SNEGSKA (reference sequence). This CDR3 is CSANRNRGPGELFF. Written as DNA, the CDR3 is TGCAGTGCAAATAGGAACAGGGGCCCCGGGGAGCTGTTTTTT.

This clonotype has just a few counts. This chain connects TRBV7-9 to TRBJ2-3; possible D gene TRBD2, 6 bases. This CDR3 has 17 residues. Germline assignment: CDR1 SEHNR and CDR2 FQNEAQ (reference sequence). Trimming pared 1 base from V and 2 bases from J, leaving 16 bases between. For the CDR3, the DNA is TGTGCCAGCAGCTTAGAAGGGGAGGTGGACTTCACAGATACGCAGTATTTT. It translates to CASSLEGEVDFTDTQYF.

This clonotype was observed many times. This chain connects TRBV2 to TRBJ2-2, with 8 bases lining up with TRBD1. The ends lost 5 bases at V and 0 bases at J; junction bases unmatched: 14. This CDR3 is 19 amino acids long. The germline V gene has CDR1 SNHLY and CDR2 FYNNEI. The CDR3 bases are TGTGCCAGCAGTCTCAGGTCAGGACAGGGCACATCGAACACCGGGGAGCTGTTTTTT. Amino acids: CASSLRSGQGTSNTGELFF.